The 9 T cell receptor beta chains given below trace back to one sample, sequenced in a study of tumor-infiltrating lymphocytes in primary liver carcinoma (dated by TCRdb to the late 2010s). RNA from unsorted whole blood was extracted with TRIzol reagent, and germline DNA was obtained with the DNeasy Blood & Tissue kit. Sequencing took place on an Illumina HiSeq 2500. TCRbeta-specific cDNA was reverse-transcribed from 500 ng total RNA using a constant-region primer and ProtoScript II reverse transcriptase. Construction of the TCRbeta libraries relied on three nested rounds of multiplex PCR, following a slightly modified ARM-PCR procedure. Each of the first two PCR rounds ran for about 10 cycles and used multiplex TRBV1-TRBV30 forward primers together with a Cbeta reverse primer. The raw public reads went through TCRdb reprocessing: fastp at Q25, MiXCR clone calling, in-frame beta chains kept. Duplicate CDR3 protein sequences are folded into a single record with the most common DNA and genes. For this sample there are just over 300,000 distinct CDR3 sequences; roughly 60% appear just once. The ten largest clones represent about 15% of the sample.

The source material was peripheral blood. Receptor source: a woman aged 25 to 39 with primary liver carcinoma and hepatitis B virus infection.

About this clonotype: Germline is not matched at one junction end, which may reflect a read error. This sequence joins TRBV11-2 and TRBJ2-5; unclear D gene. Looked up from germline, CDR1 is SGHAT and CDR2 is FQNNGV. CDR3 length: 13 amino acids. This chain's CDR3 is CASSQFRTETQYF. The CDR3 DNA sequence: TGTGCCAGCAGCCAATTCCGTACAGAGACTCAGTACTTC.

Notes on this clonotype: A single base separates this from a much larger clone, so it may be a read error. It is likely a read error, because the conserved phenylalanine at the end of the CDR3 is missing. The limits of the CDR3 on the DNA are not certain, so only TCRdb's listed CDR3 is given. CDR3 region: CVSTPTGS. V is TRBV12-3 or TRBV12-4 and J is TRBJ1-5; the DNA was not compared with TRBD1, the D call given in the table. The length of the CDR3 is 8 amino acids, counting both ends.

The CDR3, as DNA: TGTGCCAGCGCCCAGGCCAGGGCCCAAGAGACCCAGTACTTC. It translates to CASAQARAQETQYF. The V and J genes are TRBV28 and TRBJ2-5; tentative D call: TRBD1 (5 bases). The germline V gene has CDR1 MDHEN and CDR2 SYDVKM. The ends were cut back, 8 bases at V and 1 base at J, with 14 bases in the middle. The CDR3 has 14 amino acids.

The chain has TRBV6-6 and TRBJ2-7, with D uncertain. With 3 bases removed from V and 6 bases from J, the gap between germline ends came to 9 bases. This CDR3 region has 12 residues. CDR1 and CDR2 from the germline V gene are MNHNY and SVGAGI (reference sequence). The CDR3 DNA is TGTGCCAGCAGTTATTCTGATGGCGAGCAGTACTTC. Translating it yields CASSYSDGEQYF.

The J gene is TRBJ2-2, the V gene TRBV5-6; D gene unclear. The CDR3 is 13 residues long. CDR1 SGHDT and CDR2 YYEEEE come from the germline V gene. Trimming cost V 2 bases and J 6 bases, with 8 bases left between them. The CDR3 region has the DNA TGTGCCAGCAGCTTAGACTGGTCCGGGGAGCTGTTTTTT. Translating gives CASSLDWSGELFF.

This clonotype was found many times. This sequence joins TRBV29-1 and TRBJ2-2, with 9 bases fitting TRBD1. There are 16 residues in the CDR3. V shed 7 bases and J 5 bases; nucleotides not matched to a gene: 14. Looked up from germline, CDR1 is SQVTM and CDR2 is ANQGSEA. CDR3 residues: CSAAERDRVKTGELFF. The DNA of the CDR3 is TGCAGCGCGGCGGAACGGGACAGGGTAAAAACCGGGGAGCTGTTTTTT.

A word on this clonotype: A single base separates this from a much larger clone, so it may be a read error. This sequence joins TRBV7-9 and TRBJ1-1; D remains ambiguous. Germline assignment: CDR1 SEHNR and CDR2 FQNEAQ (reference sequence). This CDR3 is built from 12 residues. Trimming removed 3 bases from V and 5 bases from J, with 7 bases in between. CDR3 residues: CASSFAVTEAFF. In nucleotides, the CDR3 is TGTGCCAGCAGCTTTGCCGTAACTGAAGCTTTCTTT.

Note on this clonotype: A much larger clone is a single base away; this may be a read error. The V gene is TRBV4-2, the J gene TRBJ2-1; TRBD2 matches 8 bases. The CDR3 contains 17 residues. CDR1 is LGHNA, CDR2 YNFKEQ, per germline. With 0 bases clipped from V and 8 bases from J, the junction kept 12 bases outside the gene matches. CDR3 loop: CASSQENTGGPADEQFF. CDR3 DNA: TGTGCCAGCAGCCAAGAGAACACGGGAGGGCCCGCGGATGAGCAGTTCTTC.

This clonotype was observed at least ten times. J is TRBJ2-1 and V is TRBV11-2; no definite D call. V was pared by 7 bases and J by 3 bases, with 4 bases between. The CDR3 covers 11 residues. Per germline, CDR1 SGHAT and CDR2 FQNNGV. The CDR3 DNA sequence: TGTGCCAGCACGAGCTACAATGAGCAGTTCTTC. It specifies CASTSYNEQFF.